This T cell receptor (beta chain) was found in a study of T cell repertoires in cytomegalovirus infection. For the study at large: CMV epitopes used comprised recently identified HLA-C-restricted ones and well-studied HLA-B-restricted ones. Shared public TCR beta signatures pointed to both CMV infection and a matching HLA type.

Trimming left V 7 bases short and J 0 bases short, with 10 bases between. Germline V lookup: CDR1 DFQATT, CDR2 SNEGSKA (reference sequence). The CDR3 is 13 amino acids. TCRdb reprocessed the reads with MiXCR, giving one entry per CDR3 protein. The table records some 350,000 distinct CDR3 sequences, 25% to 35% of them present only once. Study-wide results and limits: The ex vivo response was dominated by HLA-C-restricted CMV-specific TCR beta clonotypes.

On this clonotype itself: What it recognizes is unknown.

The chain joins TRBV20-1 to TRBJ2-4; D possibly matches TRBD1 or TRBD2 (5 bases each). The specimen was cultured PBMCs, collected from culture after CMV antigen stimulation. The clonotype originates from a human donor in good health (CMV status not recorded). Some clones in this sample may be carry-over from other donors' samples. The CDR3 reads CSVRDPAKNIQYF. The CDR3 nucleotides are TGCAGTGTCCGGGACCCAGCCAAAAACATTCAGTACTTC.